This TCR beta chain was identified during a study of neurological immune-mediated disorders. The study built sorted libraries from 1 million CD4+ or CD8+ T cells. This clonotype was seen ten or more times. CDR1 MNHEY and CDR2 SVGAGI come from the germline V gene. V lost 0 bases and J 0 bases, leaving 9 bases between the germline ends. This CDR3 comprises 16 residues. The cDNA came from 5'RACE, which used 10-nucleotide random UMIs. One entry per CDR3 protein, called by TCRdb with MiXCR from the 5' RACE reads. Among some 22,000 distinct CDR3 sequences listed, 15% to 20% were seen once. The chain carries TRBV6-5 and TRBJ2-1, with D possibly TRBD2 on 6 matching bases. Sequencing used CD8+ T cells from blood. The sequence came from a woman aged 18-30 years with multiple sclerosis. CDR3: CASSYSGGTSYNEQFF. In DNA, the CDR3 is TGTGCCAGCAGTTACTCCGGCGGGACCTCCTACAATGAGCAGTTCTTC.